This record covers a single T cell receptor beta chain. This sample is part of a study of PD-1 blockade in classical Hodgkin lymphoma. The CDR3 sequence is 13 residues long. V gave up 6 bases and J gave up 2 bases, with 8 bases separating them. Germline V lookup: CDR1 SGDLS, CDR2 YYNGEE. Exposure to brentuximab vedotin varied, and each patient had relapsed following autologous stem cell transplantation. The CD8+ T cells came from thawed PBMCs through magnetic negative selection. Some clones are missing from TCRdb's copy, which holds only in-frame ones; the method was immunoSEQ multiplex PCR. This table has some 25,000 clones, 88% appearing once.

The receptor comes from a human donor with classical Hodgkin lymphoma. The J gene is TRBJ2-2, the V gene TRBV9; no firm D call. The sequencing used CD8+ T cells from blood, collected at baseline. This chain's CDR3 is CASTPPNTGELFF. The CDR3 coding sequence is TGTGCCAGCACTCCTCCTAACACCGGGGAGCTGTTTTTT.